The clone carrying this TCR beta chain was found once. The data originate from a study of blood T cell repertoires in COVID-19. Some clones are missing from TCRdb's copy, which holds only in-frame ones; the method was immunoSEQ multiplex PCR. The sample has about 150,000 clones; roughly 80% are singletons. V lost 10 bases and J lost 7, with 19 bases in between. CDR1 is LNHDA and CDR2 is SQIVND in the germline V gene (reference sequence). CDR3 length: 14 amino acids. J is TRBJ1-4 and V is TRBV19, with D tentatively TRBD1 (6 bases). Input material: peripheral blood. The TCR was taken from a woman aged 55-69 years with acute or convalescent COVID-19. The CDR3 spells CATAQGTSGEKLFF. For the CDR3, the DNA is TGTGCCACAGCACAGGGAACCTCGGGTGAAAAACTGTTTTTT.